The subject of this entry is one T cell receptor (beta chain). The antigen is not known. This record belongs to a study of cytomegalovirus exposure and HLA in healthy donors. The CDR3 is 16 residues long. With 4 bases removed from V and 3 bases from J, the gap between germline ends came to 17 bases. Germline V gene lookup returns CDR1 SGHRS and CDR2 YFSETQ. Donors were nominally healthy when sampled, though unrecorded immune exposures were likely. Primers: 60 Vbeta forward and 13 Jbeta reverse. Sequencing was performed with immunoSEQ multiplex PCR; in TCRdb, only in-frame clones are kept and a portion is missing. Here the sample spans about 120,000 clones, over 70% being singletons. Broader study findings: Several of the most significant clusters were apparently associated with common viral pathogens in a later analysis. Across donors, sequencing depth was assumed by presence/absence analyses to be roughly uniform. Later findings reportedly placed an Asian-associated ancestry cluster below the approximately 650-donor mean for N-insertions.

The sequence came from a woman younger than 30 in good health and CMV-seronegative. The sequenced sample consisted of PBMCs. The rearrangement uses TRBV5-1 and TRBJ2-1, with D hard to call. DNA for the CDR3: TGCGCCAGCAGCCCCGCCGGCCTTTACTACTACAATGAGCAGTTCTTC. It encodes CASSPAGLYYYNEQFF.